This T cell receptor beta chain emerged from a study of technical replicates of blood from several donors. Clones were read by immunoSEQ multiplex PCR, and TCRdb kept only the in-frame ones, dropping some. The table records around 56,000 clones, about 96% of them present only once. This TCR came from a human donor in good health. Some clones in this sample may be carry-over from other donors' samples. Material: PBMCs.

CDR3 protein: CASSLLKRGGRTDTQYF. Here the CDR3 DNA reads TGTGCCAGCAGCTTACTTAAGCGGGGGGGCAGAACAGATACGCAGTATTTT. The V call is TRBV7-2, the J call TRBJ2-3; 10 bases are shared with TRBD2. From germline, CDR1 is SGHTA and CDR2 FQGNSA. The CDR3 covers 17 residues. Trimming took 2 bases from V and 3 from J; bases not matched to a gene: 8.